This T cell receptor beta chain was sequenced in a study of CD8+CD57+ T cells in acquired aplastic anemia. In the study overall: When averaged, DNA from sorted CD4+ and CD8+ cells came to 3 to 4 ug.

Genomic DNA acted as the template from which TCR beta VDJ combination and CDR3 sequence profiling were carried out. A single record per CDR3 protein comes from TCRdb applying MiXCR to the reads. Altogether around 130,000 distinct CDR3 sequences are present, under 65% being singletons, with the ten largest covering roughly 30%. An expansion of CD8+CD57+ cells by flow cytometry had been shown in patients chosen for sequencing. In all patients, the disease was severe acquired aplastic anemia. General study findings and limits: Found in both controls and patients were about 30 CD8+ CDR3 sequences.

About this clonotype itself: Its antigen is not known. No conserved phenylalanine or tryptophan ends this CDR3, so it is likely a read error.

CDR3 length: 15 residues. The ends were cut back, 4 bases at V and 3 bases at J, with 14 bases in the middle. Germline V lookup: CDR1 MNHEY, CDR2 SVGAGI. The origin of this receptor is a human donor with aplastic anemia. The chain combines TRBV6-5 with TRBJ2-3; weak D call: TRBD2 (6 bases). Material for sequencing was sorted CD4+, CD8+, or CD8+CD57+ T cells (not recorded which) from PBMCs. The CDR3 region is CASSSGLLLTDTQYS. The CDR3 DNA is TGTGCCAGCAGTTCGGGACTTCTTCTAACAGATACGCAGTATTCT.